This entry describes one T cell receptor (beta chain). Antigen: not known. The sample belongs to a study of cytomegalovirus exposure and HLA in healthy donors. Whole-study findings and limits: Both high specificity and high sensitivity reportedly marked the classifier's diagnosis of cytomegalovirus status. According to a later analysis, most TCR beta chains associated with CMV appeared HLA-restricted.

Primers included in the PCR were 60 Vbeta and 13 Jbeta primers. Assay: immunoSEQ multiplex PCR; the TCRdb copy retains only in-frame clones and omits some. The table has some 120,000 clones, approximately 80% seen once. The CDR3 is made up of 11 amino acids. CDR1 is MNHEY and CDR2 is SVGAGI in the germline V gene. Deletions cut 5 bases from V and 2 bases from J, with 3 bases between. The specimen was PBMCs. This clonotype was obtained from a man in his forties in good health and CMV-seronegative. The gene calls are TRBV6-5 and TRBJ1-1; D is uncertain. Here the CDR3 DNA reads TGTGCCAGCAGTCATAACACTGAAGCTTTCTTT. This sequence encodes CASSHNTEAFF.